These 10 T cell receptor beta chains originate from one sample sequenced in a study of cytomegalovirus exposure and HLA in healthy donors. PCR primers comprised 60 Vbeta and 13 Jbeta primers. Here immunoSEQ multiplex PCR was the method, and the copy in TCRdb shows in-frame clones only, minus some. The repertoire has some 120,000 clones, around three quarters of them found once; the top ten carry approximately 10%. Sequencing was performed on PBMCs. The receptors were gathered from a man aged 35-49 years in good health and CMV-seropositive.

Only a few counts were recorded for this clone. The chain recombines TRBV5-4 with TRBJ2-5; 11 bases match TRBD1. Looked up from germline, CDR1 is SGHNT and CDR2 is YYREEE (reference sequence). The J segment lost 7 bases and the V segment lost 0 bases, leaving 11 bases of the junction unmatched. The CDR3 sequence is 17 residues long. The DNA for the CDR3 is TGTGCCAGCAGCTTGGGTTGGGCATGGGACAGGGGGGCGACCCAGTACTTC. The encoded protein is CASSLGWAWDRGATQYF.

This chain links TRBV5-1 with TRBJ2-7; 7 nucleotides line up with TRBD2. Germline CDR1 is SGHRS and CDR2 is YFSETQ. The CDR3 extends over 13 amino acids. After removal of 6 bases from V and 5 bases from J, the junction contained 8 bases not matched to a gene. CDR3 in DNA: TGCGCCAGCATGGGTCTAGCGGCGGACGAGCAGTACTTC. Translation: CASMGLAADEQYF.

The chain links TRBV9 to TRBJ2-3; 12 bases map to TRBD2. The CDR3 totals 16 residues. Germline values: CDR1 SGDLS, CDR2 YYNGEE. The V segment lost 0 bases and the J segment 1 base; nucleotides outside the gene matches: 0. CDR3 protein: CASSVASGGGTDTQYF. Written as DNA, the CDR3 is TGTGCCAGCAGCGTAGCTAGCGGGGGGGGCACAGATACGCAGTATTTT.

The CDR3 spells CASSLASSSKETQYF. The DNA of the CDR3 is TGTGCCAGCAGCTTAGCGAGTAGTAGTAAAGAGACCCAGTACTTC. The genes are TRBV7-9 and TRBJ2-5; no firm D call. Germline CDR1 and CDR2: SEHNR and FQNEAQ (reference sequence). This CDR3 comprises 15 residues. V lost 0 bases to trimming and J lost 3 bases, with 11 bases between them.

The gene calls are TRBV11-3 and TRBJ1-1; D ambiguous. From germline, CDR1 is SGHNT and CDR2 YENEEA. The CDR3 contains 13 residues. Trimming took 3 bases from V and 0 from J, leaving 5 bases between them. CDR3 in amino acids: CASSFTLNTEAFF. CDR3 nucleotides: TGTGCCAGCAGCTTTACTTTGAACACTGAAGCTTTCTTT. Full variable domain (remainder filled in from reference TRBV11-3 and TRBJ1-1): EAGVVQSPRYKIIEKKQPVAFWCNPISGHNTLYWYLQNLGQGPELLIRYENEEAVDDSQLPKDRFSAERLKGVDSTLKIQPAELGDSAVYLCASSFTLNTEAFFGQGTRLTVV.

The chain joins TRBV14 to TRBJ1-1; D may be TRBD1 (5 bases). There are 16 residues in the CDR3. Germline CDR1 and CDR2: SGHDN and FVKESK. V was shortened by 1 base and J by 1 base, with 13 bases between the two germline ends. CDR3 in amino acids: CASSQVGRGENTEAFF. The CDR3 DNA is TGTGCCAGCAGCCAAGTCGGTAGGGGTGAGAACACTGAAGCTTTCTTT. The full variable domain, in which reference TRBV14 and TRBJ1-1 provide the parts outside the CDR3, is EAGVTQFPSHSVIEKGQTVTLRCDPISGHDNLYWYRRVMGKEIKFLLHFVKESKQDESGMPNNRFLAERTGGTYSTLKVQPAELEDSGVYFCASSQVGRGENTEAFFGQGTRLTVV.

The rearrangement joins TRBV6-1 to TRBJ2-3; D is unclear. Germline CDR1 MNHNS, CDR2 SASEGT. The ends were cut back, 3 bases at V and 2 bases at J, with 12 bases in the middle. The CDR3 is made up of 15 amino acids. The CDR3 here is CASSDGSGHTDTQYF. CDR3 DNA sequence: TGTGCCAGCAGTGATGGGTCAGGTCACACAGATACGCAGTATTTT.

The genes are TRBV2 and TRBJ2-2, with 15 bases identical to TRBD2. The CDR3 runs to 17 residues. With 5 bases clipped from V and 6 bases from J, the junction kept 7 bases outside the gene matches. Germline V gene lookup returns CDR1 SNHLY and CDR2 FYNNEI. CDR3 in amino acids: CASSPGLAGGPAGELFF. CDR3 in DNA: TGTGCCAGCAGTCCAGGACTAGCGGGGGGGCCTGCCGGGGAGCTGTTTTTT.

This chain links TRBV30 with TRBJ2-5; 8 bases are a match to TRBD1. The J call may be mistaken, given a closer DNA end match to TRBJ2-7. In germline, CDR1 is GTSNPN, CDR2 SVGIG (reference sequence). This CDR3 comprises 13 residues. The CDR3 nucleotides are TGTGCCTGGAGTGGGGACAGGCACTACGAGCAGTACTTC. Translated: CAWSGDRHYEQYF.

The chain has TRBV4-1 and TRBJ1-1; D remains ambiguous. The V end lost 6 bases, the J end lost 0 bases, and 17 bases lay between the germline ends. CDR1 and CDR2 (germline): MGHRA, YSYEKL. The CDR3 has 16 residues. CDR3 nucleotides: TGCGCCAGCAGTTCCTTAACCCTGGGAGTGAACACTGAAGCTTTCTTT. Its protein product is CASSSLTLGVNTEAFF.